The clone carrying this TCR beta chain was observed once. The antigen is not known. The germline CDR1 and CDR2 sequences are ENHRY and SYGVKD. V lost 2 bases to trimming and J lost 6 bases, with 13 bases between them. The CDR3 consists of 14 residues. These data belong to a study of T cell responses to AZD1222 COVID-19 vaccine. Regarding the study as a whole: Spike-specific TCRs gained breadth and depth after people received two AZD1222 doses.

The method was immunoSEQ multiplex PCR; TCRdb's version includes in-frame clones alone and lacks a portion of them. The table shows more than 100,000 clones, with 90% occurring only once. This receptor was obtained from an adult in good health. Specimen: peripheral blood, collected on day 0 of AZD1222 vaccination. The chain employs TRBV10-3 and TRBJ1-2, with a tentative D call TRBD1 (5 bases). This chain's CDR3 is CAISEPRKGHGYTF. Written as DNA, the CDR3 is TGTGCCATCAGTGAGCCCAGGAAGGGGCATGGCTACACCTTC.